Reported below is one T cell receptor beta chain. This CDR3 has 13 residues. Per the germline V gene, CDR1 is LNHDA and CDR2 is SQIVND (reference sequence). Trimming took 4 bases from V and 4 from J, leaving 8 bases between them. These data belong to a study of cytotoxic CD8 clonotypes in ibrutinib-treated CLL. Using immunoSEQ multiplex PCR, the repertoire was profiled, and TCRdb retains in-frame clones only, with some absent. Of 150,000 to 200,000 clones listed, more than 65% are singletons. This TCR came from a human donor with chronic lymphocytic leukemia. This sequence joins TRBV19 and TRBJ2-1; tentatively, D is TRBD1 (5 bases). The source was PBMCs, collected after 12 months of ibrutinib treatment. The CDR3 protein is CASSTRVYNEQFF. For the CDR3, the DNA is TGTGCCAGTAGTACCAGGGTTTACAATGAGCAGTTCTTC.